This T cell receptor (beta chain) was found in a study of T-cell reconstitution after alpha-beta-depleted transplantation in children. The germline CDR1 and CDR2 sequences are DFQATT and SNEGSKA (reference sequence). This CDR3 is 11 amino acids long. V lost 5 bases to trimming and J lost 5 bases, with 9 bases between them. Construction of the TCRbeta library involved unique molecular identifiers. TCRdb called the PCR reads again in MiXCR, with one record for every CDR3 protein. The data show nearly 350,000 distinct CDR3 sequences, with 16% seen just once and roughly 40% held by the top ten. This specimen was PBMCs, mostly from graft donor cells, taken 360 days after TCRalphabeta/CD19-depleted stem cell transplant. The sequence was collected from a male patient aged 2 to 10 who had a stem cell transplant for acute lymphoblastic leukemia, so the T cells may come from the graft donor. This rearrangement joins TRBV20-1 to TRBJ2-5, with D possibly matching TRBD2 (5 bases). The CDR3 nucleotides are TGCAGTGCTCGAGGGAGCGAGACCCAGTACTTC. Translating it yields CSARGSETQYF.